The clone carrying this T cell receptor beta chain is called medium-sized (0.01 to 0.1%) based on its frequency. Antigen: not known. Each sample's input was around 250 ng genomic DNA, 30,000 to 45,000 genome equivalents. These data come from a study of T cell clusters in autoimmune cytopenias. Study outcomes and limitations: Compared with active autoimmune hepatitis patients, healthy donors showed about 3-fold more exclusive TRB clusters.

TRB was amplified by touch-down multiplex PCR, primer pools A and B combined. TCRdb re-analyzed the multiplex PCR reads; it lists each CDR3 protein once, without DNA. Its clone listing holds some 1,300 distinct CDR3 sequences. Sequences were obtained from peripheral blood. The TCR originated in a human donor with an autoimmune cytopenia or autoimmune hepatitis (not recorded which).

The CDR3: CASSGLYNSPLHF. V is TRBV27 and J is TRBJ1-6. CDR3 length: 13 residues. Looked up from germline, CDR1 is MNHEY and CDR2 is SMNVEV (reference sequence).